Described below is a single T cell receptor (beta chain) sequence and its context. Its antigen is not known. This specimen comes from a study of cytomegalovirus exposure and HLA in healthy donors. For the study at large: An earlier analysis found 110 million or so unique TCR beta sequences from approximately 190 million T cells. Broader study findings: In a later analysis, HLA-associated TCR beta chains were more clonally expanded than equally common others. A link between a missense DCLRE1C variant and TCR beta V- and J-gene trimming emerged from a later analysis.

Losses at the gene ends were 3 bases for V and 1 base for J; bases not matched to a gene: 2. The CDR3 runs 16 residues. Germline V gene sequence: CDR1 LNHDA, CDR2 SQIVND (reference sequence). Healthy bone marrow donors formed the donor group. The study ran its PCR with 60 Vbeta and 13 Jbeta primers. Sequencing used immunoSEQ multiplex PCR; TCRdb keeps in-frame clones, though not all of them. The repertoire includes under 150,000 clones, nearly 80% of them detected once, and roughly 1.1% sits in the top ten. This receptor was identified in a male donor in good health and CMV-seronegative. The chain recombines TRBV19 with TRBJ2-6; 8 bases are a match to TRBD1. The sequenced sample was PBMCs. As DNA, the CDR3 is TGTGCCAGTAGTATCGACAGGGGATCTGGGGCCAACGTCCTGACTTTC. Translated: CASSIDRGSGANVLTF.